This section outlines one TCR beta chain sequence together with its context. The antigen is unknown. Here immunoSEQ multiplex PCR was the method, and the copy in TCRdb shows in-frame clones only, minus some. The repertoire consists of 95,000 to 150,000 clones, with 80% to 95% occurring once and the leading ten covering more than 0.15%. The V gene lost 0 bases and the J gene lost 6 bases, with 8 bases spanning the gap. The CDR3 loop spans 13 amino acids. Germline V gives CDR1 SGHRS, CDR2 YFSETQ. The sample belongs to a study of OX40 agonist ivuxolimab in advanced cancers. General study results and limits: Certain nonresponding patients likewise had low normalized T-cell clonal expansion. Averaged across samples, CD8+ T cells carried more expanded clones than CD4+ did.

Sequenced material: CD4+ or CD8+ T cells sorted from blood, taken in a trial of the OX40 agonist ivuxolimab. This chain joins TRBV5-1 and TRBJ2-3; the D is unclear. The receptor was isolated from an adult with an advanced solid tumor such as melanoma, head and neck, liver or kidney cancer. The CDR3 spells CASSLGARDTQYF. The CDR3 bases are TGCGCCAGCAGCTTGGGTGCCCGGGATACGCAGTATTTT.